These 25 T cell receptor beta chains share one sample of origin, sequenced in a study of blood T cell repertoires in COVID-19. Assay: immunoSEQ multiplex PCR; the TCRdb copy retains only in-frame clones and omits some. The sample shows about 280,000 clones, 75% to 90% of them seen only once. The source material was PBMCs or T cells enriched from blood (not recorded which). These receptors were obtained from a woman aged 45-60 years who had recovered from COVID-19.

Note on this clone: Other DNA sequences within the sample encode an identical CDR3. DNA of the CDR3: TGCAGTGCCCGGGGGGGGACACCCCTCCACTTT. Protein product: CSARGGTPLHF. This chain uses TRBV20-1 with TRBJ1-6, with D perhaps TRBD1 (5 bases). V was clipped by 6 bases and J by 11 bases, with 11 bases between them. The germline CDR1 and CDR2 sequences are DFQATT and SNEGSKA (reference sequence). The length of the CDR3 is 11 residues.

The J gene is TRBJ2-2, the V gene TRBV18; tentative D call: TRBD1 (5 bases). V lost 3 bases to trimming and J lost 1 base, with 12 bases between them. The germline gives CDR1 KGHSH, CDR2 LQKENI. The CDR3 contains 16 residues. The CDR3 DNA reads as TGTGCCAGCTCACCTAAGAAACAGGTGAACACCGGGGAGCTGTTTTTT. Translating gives CASSPKKQVNTGELFF.

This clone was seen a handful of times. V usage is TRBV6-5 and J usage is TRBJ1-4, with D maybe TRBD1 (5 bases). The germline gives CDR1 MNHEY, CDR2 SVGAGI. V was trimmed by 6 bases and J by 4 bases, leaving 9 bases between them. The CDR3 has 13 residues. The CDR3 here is CASSRDYNEKLFF. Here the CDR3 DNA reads TGTGCCAGCAGCAGGGACTATAATGAAAAACTGTTTTTT.

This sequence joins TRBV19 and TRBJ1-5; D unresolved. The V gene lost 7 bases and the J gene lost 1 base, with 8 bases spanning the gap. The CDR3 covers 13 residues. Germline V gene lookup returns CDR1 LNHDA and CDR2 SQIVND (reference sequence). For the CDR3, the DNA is TGTGCCAGTACGGGAGAAAGCAATCAGCCCCAGCATTTT. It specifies CASTGESNQPQHF.

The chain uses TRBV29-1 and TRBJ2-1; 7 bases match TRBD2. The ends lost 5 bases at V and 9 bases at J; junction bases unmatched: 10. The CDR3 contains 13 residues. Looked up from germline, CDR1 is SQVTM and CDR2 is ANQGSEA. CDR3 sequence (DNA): TGCAGCGTTAGTGGCGGGAGTTTGGCTGAGCAGTTCTTC. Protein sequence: CSVSGGSLAEQFF.

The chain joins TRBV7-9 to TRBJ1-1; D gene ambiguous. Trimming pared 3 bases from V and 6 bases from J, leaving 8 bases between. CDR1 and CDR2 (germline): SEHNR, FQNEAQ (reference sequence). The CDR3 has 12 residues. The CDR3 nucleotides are TGTGCCAGCAGCTTCGGCGGGTCTGAAGCTTTCTTT. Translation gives CASSFGGSEAFF. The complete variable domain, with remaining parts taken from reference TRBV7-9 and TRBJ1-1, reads DTGVSQNPRHKITKRGQNVTFRCDPISEHNRLYWYRQTLGQGPEFLTYFQNEAQLEKSRLLSDRFSAERPKGSFSTLEIQRTEQGDSAMYLCASSFGGSEAFFGQGTRLTVV.

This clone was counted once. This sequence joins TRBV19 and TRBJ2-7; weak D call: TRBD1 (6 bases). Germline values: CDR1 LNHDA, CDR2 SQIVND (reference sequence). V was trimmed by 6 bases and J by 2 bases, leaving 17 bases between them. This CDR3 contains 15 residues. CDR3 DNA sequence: TGTGCCAGTAGCTCGGGAAGAGGGGGAGCCTACGAGCAGTACTTC. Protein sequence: CASSSGRGGAYEQYF.

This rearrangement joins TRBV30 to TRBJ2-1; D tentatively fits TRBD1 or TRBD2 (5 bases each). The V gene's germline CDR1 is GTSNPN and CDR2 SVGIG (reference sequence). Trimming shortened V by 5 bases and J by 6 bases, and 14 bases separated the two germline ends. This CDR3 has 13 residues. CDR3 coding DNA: TGTGCCTGGGGGACGGGTATTTTCAATGAGCAGTTCTTC. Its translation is CAWGTGIFNEQFF.

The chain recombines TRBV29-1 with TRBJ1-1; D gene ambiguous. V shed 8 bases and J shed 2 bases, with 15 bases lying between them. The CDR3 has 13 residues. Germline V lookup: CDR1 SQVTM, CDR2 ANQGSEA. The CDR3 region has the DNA TGCAGCACAACGAAGGCGGGAAACACTGAAGCTTTCTTT. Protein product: CSTTKAGNTEAFF. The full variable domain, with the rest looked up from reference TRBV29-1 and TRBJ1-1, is SAVISQKPSRDICQRGTSLTIQCQVDSQVTMMFWYRQQPGQSLTLIATANQGSEATYESGFVIDKFPISRPNLTFSTLTVSNMSPEDSSIYLCSTTKAGNTEAFFGQGTRLTVV.

Here the CDR3 reads CASSVDADGGEKLFF. Here the CDR3 DNA reads TGTGCCAGCAGCGTAGATGCGGACGGGGGTGAAAAACTGTTTTTT. V usage is TRBV9 and J usage is TRBJ1-4; D may be TRBD1 (5 bases). This CDR3 is built from 15 residues. Looked up from germline, CDR1 is SGDLS and CDR2 is YYNGEE. Trimming stripped 0 bases from V and 7 bases from J, with 13 bases between. Filled out from reference TRBV9 and TRBJ1-4, the complete variable domain reads DSGVTQTPKHLITATGQRVTLRCSPRSGDLSVYWYQQSLDQGLQFLIQYYNGEERAKGNILERFSAQQFPDLHSELNLSSLELGDSALYFCASSVDADGGEKLFFGSGTQLSVL.

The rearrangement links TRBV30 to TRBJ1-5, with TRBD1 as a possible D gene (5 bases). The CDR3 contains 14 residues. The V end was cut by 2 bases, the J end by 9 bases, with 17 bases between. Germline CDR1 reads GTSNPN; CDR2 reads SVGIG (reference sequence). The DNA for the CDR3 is TGTGCCTGGAGTACAACAGGCTCTTTTGGGCCCCAGCATTTT. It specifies CAWSTTGSFGPQHF.

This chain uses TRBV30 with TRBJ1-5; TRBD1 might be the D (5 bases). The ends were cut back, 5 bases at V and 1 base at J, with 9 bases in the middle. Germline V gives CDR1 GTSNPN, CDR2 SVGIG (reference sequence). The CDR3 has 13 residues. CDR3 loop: CAWGAGSNQPQHF. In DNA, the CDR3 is TGTGCCTGGGGGGCGGGGAGCAATCAGCCCCAGCATTTT. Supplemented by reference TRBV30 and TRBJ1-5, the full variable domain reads SQTIHQWPATLVQPVGSPLSLECTVEGTSNPNLYWYRQAAGRGLQLLFYSVGIGQISSEVPQNLSASRPQDRQFILSSKKLLLSDSGFYLCAWGAGSNQPQHFGDGTRLSIL.

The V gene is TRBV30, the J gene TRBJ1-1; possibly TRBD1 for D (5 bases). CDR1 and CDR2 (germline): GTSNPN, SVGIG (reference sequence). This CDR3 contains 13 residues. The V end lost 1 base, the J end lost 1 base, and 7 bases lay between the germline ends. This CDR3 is CAWSGQRNTEAFF. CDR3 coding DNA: TGTGCCTGGAGTGGACAGAGGAACACTGAAGCTTTCTTT. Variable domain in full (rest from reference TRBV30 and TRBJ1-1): SQTIHQWPATLVQPVGSPLSLECTVEGTSNPNLYWYRQAAGRGLQLLFYSVGIGQISSEVPQNLSASRPQDRQFILSSKKLLLSDSGFYLCAWSGQRNTEAFFGQGTRLTVV.

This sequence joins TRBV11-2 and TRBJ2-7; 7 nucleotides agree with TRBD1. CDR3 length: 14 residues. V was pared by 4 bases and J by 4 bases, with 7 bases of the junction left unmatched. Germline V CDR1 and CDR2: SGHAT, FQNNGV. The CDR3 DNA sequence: TGTGCCAGCAGCTCGACAGGGAACCGATACGAGCAGTACTTC. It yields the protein CASSSTGNRYEQYF.

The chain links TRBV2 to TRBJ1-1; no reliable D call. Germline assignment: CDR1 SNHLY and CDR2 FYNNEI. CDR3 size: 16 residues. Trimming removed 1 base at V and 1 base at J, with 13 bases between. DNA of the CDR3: TGTGCCAGCAGTGAAGGGCACCCAGGAGGGAACACTGAAGCTTTCTTT. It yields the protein CASSEGHPGGNTEAFF.

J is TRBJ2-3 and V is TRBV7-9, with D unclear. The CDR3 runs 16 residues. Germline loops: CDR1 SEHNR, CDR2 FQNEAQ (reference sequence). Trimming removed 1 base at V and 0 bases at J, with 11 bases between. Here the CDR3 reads CASSLGFQASTDTQYF. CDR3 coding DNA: TGTGCCAGCAGCTTAGGGTTTCAAGCTAGCACAGATACGCAGTATTTT.

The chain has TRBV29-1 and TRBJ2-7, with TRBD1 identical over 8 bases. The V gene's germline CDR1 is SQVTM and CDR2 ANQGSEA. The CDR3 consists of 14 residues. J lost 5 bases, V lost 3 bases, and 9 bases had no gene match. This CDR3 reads CSVDGQGSNHEQYF. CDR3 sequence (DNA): TGCAGCGTTGATGGACAGGGATCGAACCACGAGCAGTACTTC.

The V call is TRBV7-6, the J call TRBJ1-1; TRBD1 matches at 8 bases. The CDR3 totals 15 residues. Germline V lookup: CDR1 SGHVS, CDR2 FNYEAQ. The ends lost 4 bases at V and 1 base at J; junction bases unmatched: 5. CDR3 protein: CASSSDRDPNTEAFF. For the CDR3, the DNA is TGTGCCAGCAGCTCGGACAGGGACCCGAACACTGAAGCTTTCTTT. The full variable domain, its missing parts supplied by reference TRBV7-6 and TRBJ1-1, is GAGVSQSPRYKVTKRGQDVALRCDPISGHVSLYWYRQALGQGPEFLTYFNYEAQQDKSGLPNDRFSAERPEGSISTLTIQRTEQRDSAMYRCASSSDRDPNTEAFFGQGTRLTVV.

The CDR3 here is CASSLTSGRTNTQYF. The CDR3 DNA reads TGTGCCAGCAGCTTAACTAGCGGGAGGACCAATACGCAGTATTTT. This chain uses TRBV7-2 with TRBJ2-3, with 12 positions matching TRBD2. The V segment lost 2 bases and the J segment 7 bases; nucleotides outside the gene matches: 4. CDR3 size: 15 residues. Per the germline V gene, CDR1 is SGHTA and CDR2 is FQGNSA.

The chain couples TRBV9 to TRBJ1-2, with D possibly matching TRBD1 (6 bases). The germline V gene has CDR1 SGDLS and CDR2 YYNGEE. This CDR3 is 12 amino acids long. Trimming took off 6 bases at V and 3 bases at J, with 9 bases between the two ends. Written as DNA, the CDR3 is TGTGCCAGCAATACAGGGTACTATGGCTACACCTTC. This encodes CASNTGYYGYTF.

CDR3 protein: CASSYRQGDTEAFF. The CDR3 DNA reads TGTGCCAGCAGCTACCGTCAGGGGGATACTGAAGCTTTCTTT. V gene TRBV7-9 combines with J gene TRBJ1-1; 7 bases map to TRBD1. This CDR3 contains 14 residues. Germline trimming cut 4 bases from V and 5 bases from J; bases unmatched to any gene: 7. The germline V gene has CDR1 SEHNR and CDR2 FQNEAQ (reference sequence).

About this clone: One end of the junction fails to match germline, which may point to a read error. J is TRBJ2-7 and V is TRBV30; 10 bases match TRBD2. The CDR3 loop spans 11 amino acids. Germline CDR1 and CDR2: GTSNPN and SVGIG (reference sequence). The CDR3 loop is CAWSATSGLTF. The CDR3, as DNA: TGTGCCTGGAGTGCGACTAGCGGGTTAACCTTC.

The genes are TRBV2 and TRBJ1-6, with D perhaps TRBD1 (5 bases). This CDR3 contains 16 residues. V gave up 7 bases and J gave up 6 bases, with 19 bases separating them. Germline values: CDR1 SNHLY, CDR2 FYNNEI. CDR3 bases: TGTGCCAGCATTCGGGACTCAGGAGGTCCTAATTCACCCCTCCACTTT. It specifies CASIRDSGGPNSPLHF.

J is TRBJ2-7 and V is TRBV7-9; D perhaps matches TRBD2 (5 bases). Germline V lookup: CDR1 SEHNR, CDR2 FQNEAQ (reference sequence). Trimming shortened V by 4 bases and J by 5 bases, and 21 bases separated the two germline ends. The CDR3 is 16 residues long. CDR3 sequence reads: CASSSRLVSLRDEQYF. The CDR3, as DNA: TGTGCCAGCAGCTCCAGGCTGGTCAGTCTGCGGGACGAGCAGTACTTC.

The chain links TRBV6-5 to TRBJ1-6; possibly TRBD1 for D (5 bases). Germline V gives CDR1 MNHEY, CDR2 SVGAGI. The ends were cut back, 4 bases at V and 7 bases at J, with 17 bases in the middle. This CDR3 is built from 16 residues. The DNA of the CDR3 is TGTGCCAGCAGTTCCCAGGGACCGGCGGGGAATTCACCCCTCCACTTT. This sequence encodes CASSSQGPAGNSPLHF.